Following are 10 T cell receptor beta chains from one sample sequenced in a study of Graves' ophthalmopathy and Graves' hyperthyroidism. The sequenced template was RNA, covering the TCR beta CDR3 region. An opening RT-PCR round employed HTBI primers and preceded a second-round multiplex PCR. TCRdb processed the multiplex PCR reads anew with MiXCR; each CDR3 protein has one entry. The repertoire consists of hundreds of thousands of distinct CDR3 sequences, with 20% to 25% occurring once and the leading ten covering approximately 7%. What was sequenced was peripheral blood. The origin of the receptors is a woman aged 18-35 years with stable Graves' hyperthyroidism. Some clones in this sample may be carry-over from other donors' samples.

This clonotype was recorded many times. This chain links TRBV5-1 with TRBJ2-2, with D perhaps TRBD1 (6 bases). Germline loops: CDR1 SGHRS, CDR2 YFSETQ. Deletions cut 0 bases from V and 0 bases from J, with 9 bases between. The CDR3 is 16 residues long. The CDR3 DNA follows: TGCGCCAGCAGCTTGGATGGGGGCGCGAACACCGGGGAGCTGTTTTTT. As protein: CASSLDGGANTGELFF.

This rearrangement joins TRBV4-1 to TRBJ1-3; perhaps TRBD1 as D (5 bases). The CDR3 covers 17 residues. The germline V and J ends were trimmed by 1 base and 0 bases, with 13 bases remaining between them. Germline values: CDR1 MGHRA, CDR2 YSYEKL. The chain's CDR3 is CASSQGNAGNSGNTIYF. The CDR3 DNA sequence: TGCGCCAGCAGCCAAGGAAATGCAGGGAACTCTGGAAACACCATATATTTT.

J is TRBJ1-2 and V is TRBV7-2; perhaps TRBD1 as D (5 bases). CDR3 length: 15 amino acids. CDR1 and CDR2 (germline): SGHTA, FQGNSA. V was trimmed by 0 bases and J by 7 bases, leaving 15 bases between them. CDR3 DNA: TGTGCCAGCAGCTTAGCGCTCGGCAGGGCGGTTGGCTACACCTTC. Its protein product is CASSLALGRAVGYTF.

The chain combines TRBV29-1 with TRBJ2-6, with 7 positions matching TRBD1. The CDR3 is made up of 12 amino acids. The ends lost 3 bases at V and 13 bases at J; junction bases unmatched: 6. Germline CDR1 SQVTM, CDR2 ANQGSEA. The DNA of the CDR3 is TGCAGCGTTGACGCAGGGGGAGAAGTCCTGACTTTC. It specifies CSVDAGGEVLTF.

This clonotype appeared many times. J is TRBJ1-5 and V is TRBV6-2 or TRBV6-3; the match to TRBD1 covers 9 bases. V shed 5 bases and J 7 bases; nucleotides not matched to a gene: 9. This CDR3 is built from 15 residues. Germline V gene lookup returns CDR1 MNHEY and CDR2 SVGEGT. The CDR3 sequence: CASSDRTGAKQPQHF. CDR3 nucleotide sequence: TGTGCCAGCAGTGACAGGACAGGGGCAAAACAGCCCCAGCATTTT.

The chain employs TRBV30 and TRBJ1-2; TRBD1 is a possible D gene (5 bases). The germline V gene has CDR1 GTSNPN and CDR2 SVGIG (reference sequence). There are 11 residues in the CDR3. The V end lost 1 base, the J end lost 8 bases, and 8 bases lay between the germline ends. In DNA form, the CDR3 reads TGTGCCTGGAGTGATGGGGGAGGCTACACCTTC. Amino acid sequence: CAWSDGGGYTF.

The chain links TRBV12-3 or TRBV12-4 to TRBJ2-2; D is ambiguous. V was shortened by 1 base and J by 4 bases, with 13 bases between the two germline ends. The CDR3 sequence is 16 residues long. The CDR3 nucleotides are TGTGCCAGCAGTTTAGTAATCCCCAGGACCACCGGGGAGCTGTTTTTT. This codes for CASSLVIPRTTGELFF.

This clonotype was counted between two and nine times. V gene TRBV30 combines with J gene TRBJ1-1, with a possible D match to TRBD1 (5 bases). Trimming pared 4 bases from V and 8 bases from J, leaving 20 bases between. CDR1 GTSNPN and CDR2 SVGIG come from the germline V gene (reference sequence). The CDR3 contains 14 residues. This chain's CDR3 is CAWTTGGLNYEAFF. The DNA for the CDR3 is TGTGCCTGGACCACAGGCGGCTTAAATTACGAAGCTTTCTTT.

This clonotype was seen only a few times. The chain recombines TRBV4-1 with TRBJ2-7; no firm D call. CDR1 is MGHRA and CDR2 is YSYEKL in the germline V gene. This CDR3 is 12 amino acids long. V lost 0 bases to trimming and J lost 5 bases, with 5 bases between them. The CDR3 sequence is CASSQDKNEQYF. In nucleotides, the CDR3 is TGCGCCAGCAGCCAAGACAAAAACGAGCAGTACTTC.

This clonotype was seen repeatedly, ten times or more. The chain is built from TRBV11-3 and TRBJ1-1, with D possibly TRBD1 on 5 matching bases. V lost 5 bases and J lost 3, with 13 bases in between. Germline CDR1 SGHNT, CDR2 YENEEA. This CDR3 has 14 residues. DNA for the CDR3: TGTGCCAGCAGCGGGACCCATGGGGACACTGAAGCTTTCTTT. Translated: CASSGTHGDTEAFF.